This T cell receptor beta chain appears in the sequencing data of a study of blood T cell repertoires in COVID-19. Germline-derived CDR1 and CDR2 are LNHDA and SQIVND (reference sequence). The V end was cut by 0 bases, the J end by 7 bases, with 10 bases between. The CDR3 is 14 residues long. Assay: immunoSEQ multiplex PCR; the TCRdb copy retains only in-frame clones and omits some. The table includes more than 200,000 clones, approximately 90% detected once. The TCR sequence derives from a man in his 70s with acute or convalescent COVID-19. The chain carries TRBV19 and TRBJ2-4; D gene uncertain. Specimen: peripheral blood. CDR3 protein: CASSIDAASNIQYF. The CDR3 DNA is TGTGCCAGTAGTATAGACGCGGCTAGTAACATTCAGTACTTC.